These T cell receptor beta chains were read from a single sample in a study of blood T cell repertoires in COVID-19. Assay used: immunoSEQ multiplex PCR; TCRdb lists only in-frame clones, some missing. The sample comprises some 140,000 clones, roughly 83% of which are singletons, and approximately 5% rests with the top ten. The sequencing input was PBMCs or T cells enriched from blood (not recorded which). Every receptor here comes from a man aged 35 to 55 with acute COVID-19. Each CDR3 is given with its conserved first and last residue. Fields, in order: clone size, V gene, D gene, J gene, CDR3 DNA, CDR3 protein. A D gene is named only where the DNA matches it firmly. For some rows the clone size is stated as once, few or many, or as a class when expanded; others skip it.

>.|TRBV9|.|TRBJ1-2
TGTGCCAGCAGCGTAGGTTACGGGGTCGGAGGCTACACCTTC
CASSVGYGVGGYTF
>.|TRBV11-2|TRBD1|TRBJ2-1
TGTGCCAGCACCACGAACAGGGGGCCTTACAATGAGCAGTTCTTC
CASTTNRGPYNEQFF
>.|TRBV28|.|TRBJ1-2
TGTGCCAGCAGTCTCCCTACAGGGACCCCCTATGGCTACACCTTC
CASSLPTGTPYGYTF
>few|TRBV18|.|TRBJ1-4
TGTGCCAGCTCACCAGAGGAGGACAGTATTGAAAAACTGTTTTTT
CASSPEEDSIEKLFF
>.|TRBV7-2|TRBD1|TRBJ1-5
TGTGCCAGCAGCTTCCATCCAGGCAGGGGGGACAATCAGCCCCAGCATTTT
CASSFHPGRGDNQPQHF
>.|TRBV6-6|.|TRBJ1-6
TGTGCCAGCAGTTCCGGCTCCTATAATTCACCCCTCCACTTT
CASSSGSYNSPLHF
>.|TRBV10-3|TRBD2|TRBJ2-6
TGTGCCATCAGTGACCCCGGGACTAGCGGGAGGACTGGGGCCAACGTCCTGACTTTC
CAISDPGTSGRTGANVLTF
>few|TRBV6-5|TRBD1|TRBJ1-5
TGTGCCAGCAGTAGCAGGGGGTCAATACAGCCCCAGCATTTT
CASSSRGSIQPQHF
>.|TRBV7-9|.|TRBJ1-5
TGTGCCAGCAGCTTAGCGATTGAGGGACAGCCCCAGCATTTT
CASSLAIEGQPQHF
>.|TRBV24-1|TRBD1|TRBJ1-5
TGTGCCACCAGTGGGGGAAGGACAGGGGGCAATCAGCCCCAGCATTTT
CATSGGRTGGNQPQHF
>.|TRBV27|TRBD2|TRBJ2-3
TGTGCCAGCAGAAGTAGCGGGGGGTCTAGCACAGATACGCAGTATTTT
CASRSSGGSSTDTQYF
>.|TRBV4-2|TRBD1|TRBJ1-5
TGTGCCAGCAGCCAAGATCAGGGACAGGGGGCACATCAGCCCCAGCATTTT
CASSQDQGQGAHQPQHF
>.|TRBV4-3|TRBD1|TRBJ1-1
TGCGCCAGCAGCTTCGGAGGGGGCTTGCGCACTGAAGCTTTCTTT
CASSFGGGLRTEAFF
>.|TRBV6-2/TRBV6-3|.|TRBJ1-4
TGTGCCAGCAGTTTGTCCGGGACTCAAAATGAAAAACTGTTTTTT
CASSLSGTQNEKLFF
>once|TRBV4-3|TRBD1|TRBJ1-2
TGCGCCAGCAGCCAAGATAGACGGCAGGGGGCGATTAACTATGGCTACACCTTC
CASSQDRRQGAINYGYTF
>.|TRBV4-1|TRBD2|TRBJ2-1
TGCGCCAGCAGCCAAGATCCAGCGGGGAGGACTCACAATGAGCAGTTCTTC
CASSQDPAGRTHNEQFF
>.|TRBV9|.|TRBJ2-6
TGTGCCAGCAGCTCACGAAGGAGTTCTGGGGCCAACGTCCTGACTTTC
CASSSRRSSGANVLTF
>.|TRBV7-8|TRBD2|TRBJ2-7
TGTGCCAGCAGCCTAGGGAGCGGGAGGGCTCCCGAGCAGTACTTC
CASSLGSGRAPEQYF
>.|TRBV7-9|TRBD1|TRBJ2-2
TGTGCCAGCAGCCTCCGGGACAGAGTCACCGGGGAGCTGTTTTTT
CASSLRDRVTGELFF
>.|TRBV4-1|TRBD1|TRBJ2-7
TGCGCCAGCAGCCAAGATTATTCAGGGGGAAGCTACGAGCAGTACTTC
CASSQDYSGGSYEQYF
>.|TRBV7-2|.|TRBJ2-5
TGTGCCAGCAGCTTAGGACTAGAGTTCGGGGAGACCCAGTACTTC
CASSLGLEFGETQYF
>.|TRBV18|.|TRBJ1-3
TGTGCCAGCTCCGGACAGAGCTCTGGAAACACCATATATTTT
CASSGQSSGNTIYF
>.|TRBV27|TRBD1|TRBJ2-7
TGTGCCGGGACCTTTCCCGGGACAGACAAACACGAGCAGTACTTC
CAGTFPGTDKHEQYF
>.|TRBV24-1|.|TRBJ2-5
TGTGCCACCAGTGACCCGACAGGAAGACAAGAGACCCAGTACTTC
CATSDPTGRQETQYF
>once|TRBV7-2|.|TRBJ1-2
TGTGCCAGCAGCGTGCCCCGAGGGCAGGATGGCTACACCTTC
CASSVPRGQDGYTF
>few|TRBV11-2|.|TRBJ1-1
TGTGCCAGCAGCTTAGGGGGGACATGGGGAACTGAAGCTTTCTTT
CASSLGGTWGTEAFF
>.|TRBV5-6|TRBD1|TRBJ2-7
TGTGCCAGCAGCTTTGGGACAGTAAACCAGCAGTACTTC
CASSFGTVNQQYF
>.|TRBV4-1|.|TRBJ1-2
TGCGCCAGCAGCCGGGGGACCGGGGGACGTACCTTC
CASSRGTGGRTF
>.|TRBV9|.|TRBJ2-7
TGTGCCAGCAGCGTAGAGGCGGATCCCGAGCAGTACTTC
CASSVEADPEQYF
>.|TRBV18|.|TRBJ1-6
TGTGCCAGCTCACCAGATCTTAGTTCACCCCTCCACTTT
CASSPDLSSPLHF
>few|TRBV10-3|.|TRBJ2-1
TGTGCCATCACTCAAGGACACTTAAGCTCCTACAATGAGCAGTTCTTC
CAITQGHLSSYNEQFF
>.|TRBV24-1|TRBD1|TRBJ2-1
TGTGCCACCAGTGAACCTACCGGGACAGGGGGCCGTAATGAGCAGTTCTTC
CATSEPTGTGGRNEQFF
>few|TRBV11-3|.|TRBJ2-3
TGTGCCAGCAGCTTAGGGTCTGGGGGCGGTCATACGCAGTATTTT
CASSLGSGGGHTQYF
>once|TRBV29-1|.|TRBJ2-5
TGCAGCGTTGGGGGGACGGGAGAAGAGACCCAGTACTTC
CSVGGTGEETQYF
>.|TRBV6-6|TRBD2|TRBJ2-1
TGTGCCAGCAGCCCATCGGGGGGTGAGCAGTTCTTC
CASSPSGGEQFF
>few|TRBV10-2|.|TRBJ1-1
TGCGCCAGCAGTGGGGGCAGGGCGGCTATTTCTTTCTTT
CASSGGRAAISFF
>few|TRBV11-2|TRBD1|TRBJ1-3
TGTGCCAGCAGCTTAGTTTCTGGACAGGTCTCTGGAAACACCATATATTTT
CASSLVSGQVSGNTIYF
>.|TRBV7-9|TRBD2|TRBJ2-1
TGTGCCAGCAGCTTAGTACTAGCGGGAAATAATGAGCAGTTCTTC
CASSLVLAGNNEQFF
>.|TRBV7-2|.|TRBJ2-7
TGTGCCAGCAGCTTCACCGGGGGCTACGAGCAGTACTTC
CASSFTGGYEQYF
>.|TRBV7-2|.|TRBJ2-1
TGTGCCAGCAGCTTTCGGGGGTACAATGAGCAGTTCTTC
CASSFRGYNEQFF
>.|TRBV7-8|.|TRBJ2-7
TGTGCCAGCGGCGCTACTAGGGGGGGGTACGAGCAGTACTTC
CASGATRGGYEQYF
>.|TRBV30|.|TRBJ2-7
TGTGCCTGGAGTGTTAGTGGTTACGAGCAGTACTTC
CAWSVSGYEQYF
>once|TRBV7-9|.|TRBJ2-7
TGTGCCAGCAGCCGGGACACGCTTGCCTACGAGCAGTACTTC
CASSRDTLAYEQYF
>.|TRBV7-2|.|TRBJ1-2
TGTGCCAGCAGCTCTTTGCGATCGGCTAACTATGGCTACACCTTC
CASSSLRSANYGYTF
>.|TRBV25-1|.|TRBJ2-3
TGTGCCAGCAGTGAATCTTACAGGGCCTCACATACGCAGTATTTT
CASSESYRASHTQYF
>once|TRBV15|TRBD1|TRBJ1-4
TGTGCCACCGTCAGCAGGGGGCAAGGGGAAAGTAATGAAAAACTGTTTTTT
CATVSRGQGESNEKLFF
>.|TRBV28|.|TRBJ2-1
TGTGCCAGCAGTCGGGGTGGAGGCTCTTGGAATGAGCAGTTCTTC
CASSRGGGSWNEQFF
>.|TRBV20-1|TRBD2|TRBJ2-3
TGCAGTGCTAGTCGTAGCGGGGGGCCGGATACGCAGTATTTT
CSASRSGGPDTQYF
>.|TRBV11-3|.|TRBJ2-7
TGTGCCAGCAGCTCATCGACAGGAGACCTTGACGAGCAGTACTTC
CASSSSTGDLDEQYF
>.|TRBV6-2/TRBV6-3|TRBD2|TRBJ2-1
TGTGCCAGCAGTTACGAGCGGGGGGCCTACAATGAGCAGTTCTTC
CASSYERGAYNEQFF